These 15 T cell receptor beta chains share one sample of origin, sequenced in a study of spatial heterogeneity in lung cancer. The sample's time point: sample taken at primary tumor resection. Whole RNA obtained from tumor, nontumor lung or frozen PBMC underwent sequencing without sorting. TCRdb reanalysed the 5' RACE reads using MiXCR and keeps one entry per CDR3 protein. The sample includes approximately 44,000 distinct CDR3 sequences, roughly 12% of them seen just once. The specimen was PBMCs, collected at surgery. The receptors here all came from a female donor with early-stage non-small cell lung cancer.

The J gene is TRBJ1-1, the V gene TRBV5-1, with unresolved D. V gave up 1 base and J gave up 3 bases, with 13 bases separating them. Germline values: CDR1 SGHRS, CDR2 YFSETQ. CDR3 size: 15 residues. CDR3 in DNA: TGCGCCAGCAGCTTGAAGGCAGAACGGGACACTGAAGCTTTCTTT. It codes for CASSLKAERDTEAFF.

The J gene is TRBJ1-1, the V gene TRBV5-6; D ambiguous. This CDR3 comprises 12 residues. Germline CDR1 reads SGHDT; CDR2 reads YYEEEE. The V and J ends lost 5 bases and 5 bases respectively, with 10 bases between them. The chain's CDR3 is CASSRTQTEAFF. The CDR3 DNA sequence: TGTGCCAGCAGTCGTACCCAAACTGAAGCTTTCTTT.

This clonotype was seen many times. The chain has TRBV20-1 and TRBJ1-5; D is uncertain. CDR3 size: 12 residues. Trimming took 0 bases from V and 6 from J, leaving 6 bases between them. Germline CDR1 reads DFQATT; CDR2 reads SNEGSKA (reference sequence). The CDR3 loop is CSARDGPQPQHF. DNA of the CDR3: TGCAGTGCTAGAGACGGTCCTCAGCCCCAGCATTTT.

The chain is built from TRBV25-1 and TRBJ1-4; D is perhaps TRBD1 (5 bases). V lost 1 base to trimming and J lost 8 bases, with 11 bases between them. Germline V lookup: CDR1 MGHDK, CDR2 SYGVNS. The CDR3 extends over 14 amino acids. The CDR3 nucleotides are TGTGCCAGCAGTGAATTCCTGGGGGAAGAAAAACTGTTTTTT. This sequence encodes CASSEFLGEEKLFF.

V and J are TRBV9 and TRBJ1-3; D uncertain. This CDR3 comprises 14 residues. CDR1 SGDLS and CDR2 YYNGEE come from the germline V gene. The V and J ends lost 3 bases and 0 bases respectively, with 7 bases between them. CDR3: CASSGQISGNTIYF. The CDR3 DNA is TGTGCCAGCAGCGGCCAGATCTCTGGAAACACCATATATTTT.

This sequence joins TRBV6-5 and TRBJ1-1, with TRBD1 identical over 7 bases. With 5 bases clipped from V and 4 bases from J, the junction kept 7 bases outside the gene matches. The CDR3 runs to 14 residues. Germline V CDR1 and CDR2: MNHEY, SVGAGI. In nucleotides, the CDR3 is TGTGCCAGCAGTCAACAGGGGTTGAGCACTGAAGCTTTCTTT. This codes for CASSQQGLSTEAFF.

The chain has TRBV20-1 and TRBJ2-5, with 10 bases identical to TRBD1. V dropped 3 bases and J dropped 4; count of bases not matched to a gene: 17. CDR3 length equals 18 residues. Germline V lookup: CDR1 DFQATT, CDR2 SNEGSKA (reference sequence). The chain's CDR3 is CSASSIPSDRGRGETQYF. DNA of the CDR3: TGCAGTGCTAGTTCCATTCCTTCCGACAGGGGGCGAGGAGAGACCCAGTACTTC.

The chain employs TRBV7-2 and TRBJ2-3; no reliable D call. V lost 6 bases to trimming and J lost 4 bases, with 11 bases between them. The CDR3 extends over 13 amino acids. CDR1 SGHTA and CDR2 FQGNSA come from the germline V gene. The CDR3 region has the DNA TGTGCCAGCAGTCTTCTCGCAGCAGATACGCAGTATTTT. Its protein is CASSLLAADTQYF.

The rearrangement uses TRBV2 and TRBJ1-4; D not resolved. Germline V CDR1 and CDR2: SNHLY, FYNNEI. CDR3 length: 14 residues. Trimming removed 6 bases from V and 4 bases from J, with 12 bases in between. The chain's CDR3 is CASSLLRLNEKLFF. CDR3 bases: TGTGCCAGCAGCCTCTTGAGACTTAATGAAAAACTGTTTTTT.

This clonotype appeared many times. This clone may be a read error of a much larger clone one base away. The CDR3 sequence is CASRDSLNYGDTF. The CDR3 DNA sequence: TGTGCCAGCCGGGACTCCCTTAACTATGGCGACACCTTC. The V call is TRBV7-9, the J call TRBJ1-2; possibly TRBD1 for D (5 bases). This CDR3 is built from 13 residues. From germline, CDR1 is SEHNR and CDR2 FQNEAQ (reference sequence).

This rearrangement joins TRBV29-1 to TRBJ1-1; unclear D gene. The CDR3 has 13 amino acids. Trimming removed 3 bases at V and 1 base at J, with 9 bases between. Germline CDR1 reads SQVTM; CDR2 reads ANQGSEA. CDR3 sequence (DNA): TGCAGCGTTGACGGTAGTACGAACACTGAAGCTTTCTTT. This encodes CSVDGSTNTEAFF.

CDR3 nucleotide sequence: TGTGCCAGCAGCTTAGGTCTGGAGAATTCACCCCTCCACTTT. As protein: CASSLGLENSPLHF. The chain employs TRBV7-2 and TRBJ1-6; unclear D gene. This CDR3 is 14 amino acids long. CDR1 and CDR2 from the germline V gene are SGHTA and FQGNSA. Trimming stripped 1 base from V and 7 bases from J, with 8 bases between. Complete variable domain (other parts from reference TRBV7-2 and TRBJ1-6): GAGVSQSPSNKVTEKGKDVELRCDPISGHTALYWYRQSLGQGLEFLIYFQGNSAPDKSGLPSDRFSAERTGGSVSTLTIQRTQQEDSAVYLCASSLGLENSPLHFGNGTRLTVT.

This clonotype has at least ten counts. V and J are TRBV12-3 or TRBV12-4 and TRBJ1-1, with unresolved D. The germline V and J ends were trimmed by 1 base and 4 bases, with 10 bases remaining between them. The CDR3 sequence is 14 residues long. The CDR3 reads CASSLGQPGTEAFF. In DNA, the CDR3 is TGTGCCAGCAGTTTAGGGCAGCCTGGCACTGAAGCTTTCTTT.

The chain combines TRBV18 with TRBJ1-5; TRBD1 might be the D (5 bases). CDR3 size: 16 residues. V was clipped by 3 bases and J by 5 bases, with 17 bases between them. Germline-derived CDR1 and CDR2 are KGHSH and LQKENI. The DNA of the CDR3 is TGTGCCAGCTCACCTGGAGGGGCATTTGGGGATCAGCCCCAGCATTTT. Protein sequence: CASSPGGAFGDQPQHF.

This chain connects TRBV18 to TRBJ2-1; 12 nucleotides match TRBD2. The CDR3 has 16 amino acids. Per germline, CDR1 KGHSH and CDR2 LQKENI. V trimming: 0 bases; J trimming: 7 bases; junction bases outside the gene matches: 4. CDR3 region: CASSPPTSGGRNEQFF. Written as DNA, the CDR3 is TGTGCCAGCTCACCACCGACTAGCGGGGGTCGAAATGAGCAGTTCTTC.